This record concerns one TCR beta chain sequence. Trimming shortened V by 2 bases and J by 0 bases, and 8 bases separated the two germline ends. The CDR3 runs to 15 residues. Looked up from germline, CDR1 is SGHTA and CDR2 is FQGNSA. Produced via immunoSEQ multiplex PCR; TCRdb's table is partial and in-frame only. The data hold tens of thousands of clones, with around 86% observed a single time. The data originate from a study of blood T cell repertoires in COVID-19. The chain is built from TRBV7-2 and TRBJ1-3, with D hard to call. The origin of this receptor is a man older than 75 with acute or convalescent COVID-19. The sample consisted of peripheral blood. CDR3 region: CASSLTGTSGNTIYF. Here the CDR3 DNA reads TGTGCCAGCAGCTTAACGGGAACCTCTGGAAACACCATATATTTT.